Listed below are T cell receptor beta chains from one sample, sequenced in a study of beta chain features in type 1 diabetes. The repertoire was sequenced with immunoSEQ multiplex PCR; TCRdb's copy has only in-frame clones and lacks some. Of a few hundred thousand clones listed, around 9.6% are singletons. Sequenced: central memory CD4+ T cells from blood. The receptors here all came from a man aged 25 to 45 with type 1 diabetes. Both conserved end residues are part of each CDR3. Fields, in order: V gene, J gene, clone size, D gene, CDR3 DNA, CDR3 protein. D genes are given only for firm matches. Size is stated for part of the rows, as once, few or many counts, or as a class when the clone is expanded.

TRBV6-6	TRBJ2-7	-	-	TGTGCCAGCAGGCCGGGACATGAAACCTACGAGCAGTACTTC	CASRPGHETYEQYF
TRBV11-2	TRBJ1-2	-	-	TGTGCCAGCAGCCGTCCCCCAACTAACTATGGCTACACCTTC	CASSRPPTNYGYTF
TRBV28	TRBJ1-2	-	-	TGTGCCAGCAGTTTACGGGAGTATGGCTACACCTTC	CASSLREYGYTF
TRBV14	TRBJ1-1	many	-	TGTGCCAGCAGCCAAGAAGGAACAGGGAAGGCTGAAGCTTTCTTT	CASSQEGTGKAEAFF
TRBV28	TRBJ1-2	few	TRBD1	TGTGCCAGCAGACCCGGGACAGTCTATGGCTACACCTTC	CASRPGTVYGYTF
TRBV28	TRBJ2-7	few	-	TGTGCCAGCAGAGGCAGCTCCTACGAGCAGTACTTC	CASRGSSYEQYF
TRBV2	TRBJ1-5	once	-	TGTGCCAGCAGCCCCGGGACGGGACAGCCCCAGCATTTT	CASSPGTGQPQHF
TRBV7-3	TRBJ2-4	-	TRBD1	TGTGCCAGCAGCGTAACAGGGGGACTAGCCAAAAACATTCAGTACTTC	CASSVTGGLAKNIQYF
TRBV2	TRBJ2-3	many	-	TGTGCCAGCAGTGGCTCGAAAGATACGCAGTATTTT	CASSGSKDTQYF
TRBV5-1	TRBJ2-1	few	TRBD2	TGCGCCAGCGCAACTAGCGGGAACTACAATGAGCAGTTCTTC	CASATSGNYNEQFF
TRBV5-1	TRBJ2-7	-	-	TGCGCCAGCAGCTCCGAACGGTTCCCCTACGAGCAGTACTTC	CASSSERFPYEQYF
TRBV7-2	TRBJ1-2	-	-	TGTGCCAGCAGCTTAGGATCAGAGCCGGAGTATGGCTACACCTTC	CASSLGSEPEYGYTF
TRBV6-5	TRBJ2-3	-	-	TGTGCCAGCAGTGACTTGCGAGGAGATACGCAGTATTTT	CASSDLRGDTQYF
TRBV6-5	TRBJ2-2	-	TRBD2	TGTGCCAGCAGGAGGACTAGCCTGACCACCGGGGAGCTGTTTTTT	CASRRTSLTTGELFF
TRBV4-1	TRBJ2-2	few	TRBD2	TGCGCCAGCAGCCAAGAAGCAGGGCGACTAGCGGGAGACGTCTACACCGGGGAGCTGTTTTTT	CASSQEAGRLAGDVYTGELFF
TRBV10-3	TRBJ2-5	-	TRBD2	TGTGCCGTCATGAGGGCTAGCGGGAGTGGTCAAGAGACCCAGTACTTC	CAVMRASGSGQETQYF
TRBV7-9	TRBJ2-1	few	-	TGTGCCAGCAGCTTACTCGCTTTCGATGAGCAGTTCTTC	CASSLLAFDEQFF
TRBV21-1	TRBJ1-2	few	-	TGTGCCAGCAGCGGGCAGGGCGCCCGCGGCTACACCTTC	CASSGQGARGYTF